This entry concerns a single T cell receptor (beta chain). As yet, its antigen is unknown. This specimen belongs to a study of T cell responses to AZD1222 COVID-19 vaccine. Broader study findings: Two AZD1222 doses significantly raised spike-specific TCR breadth and depth over controls.

Here immunoSEQ multiplex PCR was the method, and the copy in TCRdb shows in-frame clones only, minus some. The sample records roughly 50,000 clones, 70% to 90% being singletons. The material was peripheral blood, obtained on day 0 of AZD1222 vaccination. The receptor comes from an adult in good health.

The CDR3, as DNA: TGTGCCAGCAAAGCGGGGGGCACAGATACGCAGTATTTT. It translates to CASKAGGTDTQYF. The V and J genes are TRBV7-9 and TRBJ2-3; 8 bases map to TRBD2. Per germline, CDR1 SEHNR and CDR2 FQNEAQ (reference sequence). The CDR3 length is 13 residues. V lost 7 bases and J lost 1; bases outside the gene matches: 1. The whole variable domain, remainder taken from reference TRBV7-9 and TRBJ2-3, is DTGVSQNPRHKITKRGQNVTFRCDPISEHNRLYWYRQTLGQGPEFLTYFQNEAQLEKSRLLSDRFSAERPKGSFSTLEIQRTEQGDSAMYLCASKAGGTDTQYFGPGTRLTVL.